This entry features one TCR beta chain sequence. The antigen remains unidentified. The data were taken from a study of T cells in localized non-small cell lung cancer. Study-wide findings and caveats: A higher density of T cells in blood coincided with extended overall survival. Uninvolved adjacent lung, not tumor, had the highest T cell clonality. Adjacent lung exhibited a median of about 50 among the 100 most abundant tumor clones. Sequencing covered just one tumor region, so heterogeneity cannot be ruled out.

Trimming left V 4 bases short and J 3 bases short, with 15 bases between. Per the germline V gene, CDR1 is SGHAT and CDR2 is FQNNGV. The CDR3 totals 15 residues. Libraries were prepared by immunoSEQ multiplex PCR; TCRdb keeps only in-frame clonotypes and omits some of them. The sample holds about 24,000 clones, roughly 80% seen once. The V call is TRBV11-2, the J call TRBJ1-1; TRBD1 might be the D (5 bases). This sequence originates from a man aged 35 to 69 with stage II lung adenocarcinoma. Material: PBMCs, obtained before any cancer treatment. The CDR3 bases are TGTGCCAGCAGCTCGAAGGAGGTGGGGGACACTGAAGCTTTCTTT. Residues: CASSSKEVGDTEAFF.